Listed below are T cell receptor beta chains from one sample, sequenced in a study of regulatory T cells in long-lasting Graves disease. TCRdb analysed the multiplex PCR reads with MiXCR anew, one entry per CDR3 protein. This table has fewer than 650,000 distinct CDR3 sequences, around 16% appearing once. A further study also used this sample, focusing on T cells in Graves' hyperthyroidism and ophthalmopathy.

The specimen was peripheral blood mononuclear cells (PBMCs), collected at new diagnosis, from a patient treated with antithyroid drugs. These receptors were taken from a man between 18 and 29 years old with Graves disease. The CDR3 runs from the conserved cysteine through the conserved F or W. Each record gives: clone size, V gene, J gene, D gene, CDR3 protein, CDR3 DNA. A D gene is named only where the DNA matches it firmly. Only some rows state a clone size, as once, few, many or a class for expanded clones.

clone size: -; V gene: TRBV20-1; J gene: TRBJ1-2; D gene: -; CDR3 protein: CSASSSSGYTF; CDR3 DNA: TGCAGTGCTTCCTCTTCGAGTGGCTACACCTTC
clone size: many; V gene: TRBV30; J gene: TRBJ2-7; D gene: -; CDR3 protein: CAWSVRGPLNYEQYF; CDR3 DNA: TGTGCCTGGAGTGTAAGGGGTCCATTGAACTACGAGCAGTACTTC
clone size: -; V gene: TRBV20-1; J gene: TRBJ2-7; D gene: TRBD2; CDR3 protein: CSARDRLAGGSYEQYF; CDR3 DNA: TGCAGTGCTAGAGATAGGCTAGCGGGAGGGTCCTACGAGCAGTACTTC
clone size: few; V gene: TRBV19; J gene: TRBJ2-3; D gene: -; CDR3 protein: CASSPVYRTDTQYF; CDR3 DNA: TGTGCCAGTAGTCCAGTTTACCGTACAGATACGCAGTATTTT
clone size: few; V gene: TRBV20-1; J gene: TRBJ2-1; D gene: TRBD2; CDR3 protein: CSANLAGGYYNEQFF; CDR3 DNA: TGCAGTGCTAATTTAGCGGGAGGATACTACAATGAGCAGTTCTTC
clone size: many; V gene: TRBV20-1; J gene: TRBJ2-5; D gene: TRBD1; CDR3 protein: CSASRLQGEQETQYF; CDR3 DNA: TGCAGTGCTTCCCGCCTACAGGGGGAGCAAGAGACCCAGTACTTC
clone size: -; V gene: TRBV7-2; J gene: TRBJ2-3; D gene: -; CDR3 protein: CASSERTPFTDTQYF; CDR3 DNA: TGTGCCAGCAGCGAACGGACTCCTTTCACAGATACGCAGTATTTT
clone size: few; V gene: TRBV28; J gene: TRBJ2-7; D gene: TRBD1; CDR3 protein: CASSPPVAGGSEQYF; CDR3 DNA: TGTGCCAGCAGTCCCCCCGTGGCAGGGGGCAGTGAGCAGTACTTC
clone size: many; V gene: TRBV27; J gene: TRBJ1-4; D gene: TRBD1; CDR3 protein: CASSFSGTVNEKLFF; CDR3 DNA: TGTGCCAGCAGTTTCTCCGGGACAGTGAATGAAAAACTGTTTTTT
clone size: -; V gene: TRBV4-1; J gene: TRBJ1-4; D gene: TRBD1; CDR3 protein: CASSPQSRGRTNENLFF; CDR3 DNA: TGCGCCAGCAGCCCGCAGAGCAGGGGGCGAACTAATGAAAACCTGTTTTTT
clone size: -; V gene: TRBV9; J gene: TRBJ2-1; D gene: -; CDR3 protein: CASSAERRGPSYNEQFF; CDR3 DNA: TGTGCCAGCAGCGCCGAAAGGAGGGGGCCCTCCTACAATGAGCAGTTCTTC
clone size: -; V gene: TRBV20-1; J gene: TRBJ2-6; D gene: -; CDR3 protein: CSAREGAAGANVLTF; CDR3 DNA: TGCAGTGCTAGAGAGGGGGCGGCTGGGGCCAACGTCCTGACTTTC
clone size: many; V gene: TRBV7-9; J gene: TRBJ2-7; D gene: TRBD1; CDR3 protein: CASSSNTGTVYEQYF; CDR3 DNA: TGTGCCAGCAGCTCCAATACCGGGACAGTCTACGAGCAGTACTTC
clone size: many; V gene: TRBV2; J gene: TRBJ2-1; D gene: -; CDR3 protein: CASSDGPSYDEQFF; CDR3 DNA: TGTGCCAGCAGTGATGGACCTTCCTACGATGAGCAGTTCTTC
clone size: few; V gene: TRBV24-1; J gene: TRBJ2-6; D gene: TRBD1; CDR3 protein: CATSDTRGQGSSGANVLTF; CDR3 DNA: TGTGCCACCAGTGATACAAGGGGACAGGGAAGCTCTGGGGCCAACGTCCTGACTTTC
clone size: many; V gene: TRBV30; J gene: TRBJ2-7; D gene: -; CDR3 protein: CAGARPPYEQYF; CDR3 DNA: TGTGCCGGCGCAAGACCCCCCTACGAGCAGTACTTC
clone size: many; V gene: TRBV27; J gene: TRBJ2-1; D gene: TRBD2; CDR3 protein: CASSPVAGARNNEQFF; CDR3 DNA: TGTGCCAGCAGCCCCGTAGCGGGAGCTCGGAACAATGAGCAGTTCTTC
clone size: many; V gene: TRBV7-9; J gene: TRBJ2-7; D gene: -; CDR3 protein: CASSLLGYEQYF; CDR3 DNA: TGTGCCAGCAGCTTATTGGGGTACGAGCAGTACTTC
clone size: many; V gene: TRBV7-6; J gene: TRBJ2-1; D gene: TRBD2; CDR3 protein: CASSLTSGSRGDEQFF; CDR3 DNA: TGTGCCAGCAGCTTAACTAGCGGGAGTAGGGGCGATGAGCAGTTCTTC
clone size: few; V gene: TRBV7-9; J gene: TRBJ2-1; D gene: -; CDR3 protein: CASSLLLTAIYNEQFF; CDR3 DNA: TGTGCCAGCAGCTTACTGCTAACGGCCATTTACAATGAGCAGTTCTTC
clone size: many; V gene: TRBV7-8; J gene: TRBJ2-7; D gene: TRBD2; CDR3 protein: CASSLMAGRSSYEQYF; CDR3 DNA: TGTGCCAGCAGCTTAATGGCCGGGAGGTCTTCCTACGAGCAGTACTTC
clone size: many; V gene: TRBV3-1; J gene: TRBJ1-1; D gene: TRBD1; CDR3 protein: CASSRYRDRGSEAFF; CDR3 DNA: TGTGCCAGCAGCCGGTACCGGGACAGGGGTTCTGAAGCTTTCTTT
clone size: many; V gene: TRBV27; J gene: TRBJ1-1; D gene: -; CDR3 protein: CASSLLGVQGFMNTEAFF; CDR3 DNA: TGTGCCAGCAGTTTGTTGGGGGTACAGGGTTTTATGAACACTGAAGCTTTCTTT
clone size: many; V gene: TRBV27; J gene: TRBJ2-7; D gene: TRBD2; CDR3 protein: CASTVIAGGSYEQYF; CDR3 DNA: TGTGCCAGCACCGTCATAGCGGGAGGCTCCTACGAGCAGTACTTC
clone size: few; V gene: TRBV10-2; J gene: TRBJ2-1; D gene: -; CDR3 protein: CASSHLIDRTNNEQFF; CDR3 DNA: TGCGCCAGCAGTCACCTAATCGACAGGACTAACAATGAGCAGTTCTTC
clone size: many; V gene: TRBV7-2; J gene: TRBJ2-1; D gene: -; CDR3 protein: CASSLEPAAYNEQFF; CDR3 DNA: TGTGCCAGCAGCTTAGAGCCAGCGGCGTACAATGAGCAGTTCTTC
clone size: -; V gene: TRBV12-3/TRBV12-4; J gene: TRBJ2-5; D gene: -; CDR3 protein: CASTPGGGETQYF; CDR3 DNA: TGTGCCAGCACCCCAGGGGGGGGGGAGACCCAGTACTTC
clone size: -; V gene: TRBV7-9; J gene: TRBJ2-6; D gene: -; CDR3 protein: CASSSTGSAGANVLTF; CDR3 DNA: TGTGCCAGCAGCTCCACAGGGTCCGCTGGGGCCAACGTCCTGACTTTC
clone size: many; V gene: TRBV11-2; J gene: TRBJ1-2; D gene: -; CDR3 protein: CASSSGGGYTF; CDR3 DNA: TGTGCCAGCAGCTCGGGCGGGGGCTACACCTTC
clone size: many; V gene: TRBV6-2/TRBV6-3; J gene: TRBJ2-7; D gene: -; CDR3 protein: CASSEGDTLYEQYF; CDR3 DNA: TGTGCCAGCAGTGAAGGGGACACCCTCTACGAGCAGTACTTC
clone size: many; V gene: TRBV12-3/TRBV12-4; J gene: TRBJ2-1; D gene: -; CDR3 protein: CASSLDVEQFF; CDR3 DNA: TGTGCCAGCAGTCTAGACGTTGAGCAGTTCTTC
clone size: -; V gene: TRBV11-2; J gene: TRBJ1-1; D gene: -; CDR3 protein: CASSSVGGDTEAFF; CDR3 DNA: TGTGCCAGCAGCTCAGTGGGGGGGGACACTGAAGCTTTCTTT
clone size: few; V gene: TRBV24-1; J gene: TRBJ2-7; D gene: TRBD2; CDR3 protein: CATSDFLTSGLGEQYF; CDR3 DNA: TGTGCCACCAGTGATTTTCTCACTAGCGGGCTTGGAGAGCAGTACTTC
clone size: -; V gene: TRBV30; J gene: TRBJ2-1; D gene: TRBD1; CDR3 protein: CAWSGTETGGGHYNEQFF; CDR3 DNA: TGTGCCTGGAGTGGAACGGAAACAGGGGGCGGCCACTACAATGAGCAGTTCTTC
clone size: few; V gene: TRBV12-3/TRBV12-4; J gene: TRBJ1-1; D gene: TRBD1; CDR3 protein: CASSLTGQGATEAFF; CDR3 DNA: TGTGCCAGCAGTTTAACAGGACAGGGGGCCACTGAAGCTTTCTTT
clone size: many; V gene: TRBV11-3; J gene: TRBJ2-3; D gene: TRBD2; CDR3 protein: CASSARTGGFDTQYF; CDR3 DNA: TGTGCCAGCAGCGCCCGGACGGGGGGGTTTGATACGCAGTATTTT
clone size: -; V gene: TRBV20-1; J gene: TRBJ2-7; D gene: -; CDR3 protein: CSARVGTASSYEQYF; CDR3 DNA: TGCAGTGCTAGAGTAGGGACGGCGAGCTCCTACGAGCAGTACTTC
clone size: -; V gene: TRBV15; J gene: TRBJ2-1; D gene: -; CDR3 protein: CATSRESRPPYNEQFF; CDR3 DNA: TGTGCCACCAGCAGAGAATCCCGTCCCCCTTACAATGAGCAGTTCTTC
clone size: -; V gene: TRBV5-1; J gene: TRBJ2-5; D gene: TRBD2; CDR3 protein: CASSPSGLADQETQYF; CDR3 DNA: TGCGCCAGCAGCCCCTCGGGACTAGCGGACCAAGAGACCCAGTACTTC
clone size: many; V gene: TRBV27; J gene: TRBJ2-1; D gene: TRBD1; CDR3 protein: CASSLRTGVRSYNEQFF; CDR3 DNA: TGTGCCAGCAGTTTGAGGACAGGGGTCCGCTCCTACAATGAGCAGTTCTTC
clone size: many; V gene: TRBV24-1; J gene: TRBJ1-1; D gene: TRBD1; CDR3 protein: CATSDPRTGGTEAFF; CDR3 DNA: TGTGCCACCAGTGACCCCCGGACAGGGGGTACTGAAGCTTTCTTT
clone size: many; V gene: TRBV5-1; J gene: TRBJ2-1; D gene: TRBD1; CDR3 protein: CASSLGPGTANNEQFF; CDR3 DNA: TGCGCCAGCAGCTTGGGCCCTGGGACAGCAAACAATGAGCAGTTCTTC
clone size: -; V gene: TRBV5-6; J gene: TRBJ2-7; D gene: -; CDR3 protein: CASSPRTDLHYEQYF; CDR3 DNA: TGTGCCAGCAGCCCCCGGACGGACCTTCACTACGAGCAGTACTTC
clone size: -; V gene: TRBV6-2/TRBV6-3; J gene: TRBJ2-3; D gene: -; CDR3 protein: CASSIGGPTDTQYF; CDR3 DNA: TGTGCCAGCAGCATAGGGGGACCCACAGATACGCAGTATTTT
clone size: -; V gene: TRBV27; J gene: TRBJ2-2; D gene: TRBD2; CDR3 protein: CASSSGLAGGPTGELFF; CDR3 DNA: TGTGCCAGCAGTTCAGGACTAGCGGGAGGGCCGACCGGGGAGCTGTTTTTT
clone size: -; V gene: TRBV19; J gene: TRBJ2-2; D gene: TRBD2; CDR3 protein: CASSVAGADTGELFF; CDR3 DNA: TGTGCCAGTAGTGTAGCGGGAGCCGACACCGGGGAGCTGTTTTTT
clone size: -; V gene: TRBV7-3; J gene: TRBJ1-2; D gene: TRBD1; CDR3 protein: CASSDMRQGAVYGYTF; CDR3 DNA: TGTGCCAGCAGTGATATGCGACAGGGGGCTGTCTATGGCTACACCTTC
clone size: few; V gene: TRBV5-1; J gene: TRBJ2-3; D gene: TRBD1; CDR3 protein: CASGRQGASDTQYF; CDR3 DNA: TGCGCCAGCGGAAGACAGGGGGCGAGTGATACGCAGTATTTT
clone size: -; V gene: TRBV20-1; J gene: TRBJ2-7; D gene: TRBD2; CDR3 protein: CSASGTSEEQYF; CDR3 DNA: TGCAGTGCTTCCGGGACTAGCGAAGAGCAGTACTTC
clone size: many; V gene: TRBV7-2; J gene: TRBJ2-1; D gene: -; CDR3 protein: CASSLASGRNPFF; CDR3 DNA: TGTGCCAGCAGCTTAGCGAGTGGGAGAAACCCGTTCTTC